This TCR beta chain is from a study of regulatory T cells in long-lasting Graves disease. Germline V gene sequence: CDR1 LGHDT, CDR2 YNNKEL (reference sequence). CDR3 length: 16 amino acids. V lost 0 bases and J 1 base, leaving 9 bases between the germline ends. This clonotype was found many times. Both iRepertoire HTBI primers and Arm-PCR of CDR3 regions were used to build the TCR beta libraries. TCRdb redid the calling of the multiplex PCR reads with MiXCR, one entry per CDR3 protein. The profile shows more than 300,000 distinct CDR3 sequences, roughly 17% of them singletons. As for time point: newly diagnosed GD, antithyroid drugs for less than 3 months. The TCR library was made from RNA extracted from PBMCs. In each case, Graves' disease was diagnosed per American Thyroid Association guidelines. The same data also went into a second study, on T cells in Graves' hyperthyroidism and ophthalmopathy. As reported in that work: Diagnosis relied on clinical symptoms, serum thyroxine and TRAb, thyroid ultrasound and orbital computed tomography. The blood repertoire included most of the expanded thyroid clonotypes above 0.001.

This rearrangement joins TRBV3-1 to TRBJ2-2; no clear D gene. The sequence was collected from a woman aged 18-30 years with Graves disease. The sample here was peripheral blood mononuclear cells (PBMCs), taken at new diagnosis, from a patient treated with antithyroid drugs. DNA of the CDR3: TGTGCCAGCAGCCAAGATCGGCACCTGAACACCGGGGAGCTGTTTTTT. Protein: CASSQDRHLNTGELFF.